Shown below are 24 T cell receptor beta chains from a single sample sequenced in a study of T cell clonality in common variable immunodeficiency. Here immunoSEQ multiplex PCR was the method, and the copy in TCRdb shows in-frame clones only, minus some. This sample has about 52,000 clones and no singletons, with roughly 2% in the ten largest. The sequencing sample was made of peripheral blood mononuclear cells. The receptors shown here come from a person aged 18 to 75 in good health.

This clone showed up many times. The DNA ends 3 residues before the CDR3 does, and the rest of the CDR3 is filled in from the germline J gene. The genes are TRBV2 and TRBJ2-7; no firm D call. The CDR3 runs 11 residues. Germline V gene lookup returns CDR1 SNHLY and CDR2 FYNNEI. Between the trimmed V and J ends, which lost 5 bases and 2 bases, there was a span of 4 bases. The covered CDR3 bases are TGTGCCAGCAGTCCTCCCTACGAG. Its protein is CASSPPYE. In full, the CDR3 reads CASSPPYEQYF.

This clone has ten or more counts. The read is 3 residues too short to cover the CDR3 end, so that end is filled in from the germline J gene. This chain connects TRBV4-2 to TRBJ2-7, with a possible D match to TRBD2 (5 bases). V lost 2 bases and J 0 bases, leaving 20 bases between the germline ends. The CDR3 is made up of 18 amino acids. Germline loops: CDR1 LGHNA, CDR2 YNFKEQ. The CDR3 DNA, read in part, is TGTGCCAGCAGCCAAATGCTTATTCGGACTTTCAGCTCCTACGAG. Translation gives CASSQMLIRTFSSYE. The full CDR3 protein reads CASSQMLIRTFSSYEQYF.

The CDR3 here is CASSINTGRTEAFF. The sequenced CDR3 bases are TGTGCCAGTAGTATAAACACAGGGAGGACTGAA. This rearrangement joins TRBV19 to TRBJ1-1, with D possibly matching TRBD1 (6 bases). The CDR3 end falls 3 residues outside the read, so it is completed with the germline J gene. This CDR3 is built from 14 residues. Trimming took off 2 bases at V and 5 bases at J, with 12 bases between the two ends. Germline V gene lookup returns CDR1 LNHDA and CDR2 SQIVND (reference sequence).

This clone was seen ten or more times. With the read ending 3 residues before the CDR3 end, the germline J gene is used to fill in that end. The V call is TRBV18, the J call TRBJ2-5; 7 nucleotides match TRBD2. CDR1 is KGHSH, CDR2 LQKENI, per germline. V lost 5 bases and J lost 2; bases outside the gene matches: 5. The CDR3 is 14 amino acids. CDR3 in amino acids: CASSSSGEQETQYF. Partial CDR3 DNA: TGTGCCAGCTCATCTAGCGGCGAACAAGAGACC.

This clone was observed many times. Sequencing ends 3 residues short of the CDR3 end; the germline J gene provides the rest. This chain connects TRBV29-1 to TRBJ1-2; TRBD1 might be the D (5 bases). CDR1 and CDR2 (germline): SQVTM, ANQGSEA. CDR3 size: 12 residues. The V and J ends lost 3 bases and 6 bases respectively, with 11 bases between them. The covered CDR3 bases are TGCAGCGTTGAGAGGGGAGAGAATGGC. Amino acids: CSVERGENG. The whole CDR3 region reads CSVERGENGYTF.

This clone came up many times. CDR3 sequence reads: CSAMGQGGGVGTGELFF. The covered CDR3 bases are TGCAGTGCTATGGGACAGGGAGGGGGAGTGGGCACCGGGGAG. This chain joins TRBV20-1 and TRBJ2-2; 9 nucleotides line up with TRBD1. The read falls 3 residues short of the CDR3 end, and the missing part is taken from the germline J gene. CDR3 length equals 17 residues. Germline CDR1 and CDR2: DFQATT and SNEGSKA (reference sequence). Trimming removed 4 bases from V and 4 bases from J; junction bases left unmatched: 13.

This clone was detected many times. The CDR3 spells CSVASERGFNEQYF. The CDR3 DNA, read in part, is TGCAGCGTTGCGTCCGAGAGGGGGTTCAACGAG. The chain carries TRBV29-1 and TRBJ2-7; D possibly corresponds to TRBD1 (6 bases). Read coverage stops 3 residues before the CDR3 terminus; the germline J gene supplies the remainder. Trimming shortened V by 4 bases and J by 5 bases, and 18 bases separated the two germline ends. The length of the CDR3 is 14 residues. CDR1 and CDR2 from the germline V gene are SQVTM and ANQGSEA.

This clone was seen ten or more times. The observed sequence ends 3 residues before the CDR3 terminus, with the missing tail filled in from the germline J gene. The gene calls are TRBV10-3 and TRBJ1-1; D might be TRBD1 (5 bases). The germline V and J ends were trimmed by 4 bases and 3 bases, with 15 bases remaining between them. The CDR3 runs 15 residues. Germline CDR1 and CDR2: ENHRY and SYGVKD. Partial CDR3 DNA: TGTGCCATCAGTGCTGATAAGGGGCCGGACACTGAA. Translating it yields CAISADKGPDTE. The whole CDR3 region reads CAISADKGPDTEAFF.

To note about this clone: The read ends 3 residues early relative to the CDR3; the germline J gene fills the gap. The rearrangement links TRBV7-8 to TRBJ1-5; D not resolved. The CDR3 has 17 residues. The V end was cut by 5 bases, the J end by 4 bases, with 21 bases between. Germline V CDR1 and CDR2: SGHVS, FQNEAQ. The DNA read from the CDR3 is TGTGCCAGCAGCCGACACGGCGGGGTTGCCGGTAATCAGCCC. Its protein product is CASSRHGGVAGNQP. The entire CDR3 sequence reads CASSRHGGVAGNQPQHF.

This clone appeared many times. CDR3: CASSFGTAYEQYF. CDR3 DNA, as far as it was read: TGCGCCAGCAGCTTCGGGACAGCCTACGAG. The chain joins TRBV5-1 to TRBJ2-7, with 7 bases aligning to TRBD1. The CDR3 is cut off 3 residues early in the read; its end comes from the germline J gene. Germline CDR1 and CDR2: SGHRS and YFSETQ. The CDR3 has 13 residues. The V and J ends lost 2 bases and 2 bases, in that order; junction bases with no gene match: 1.

On this clone itself: The read stops 3 residues short of the end of the CDR3; the missing end is completed from the germline J gene. The V call is TRBV7-9, the J call TRBJ1-2; D is unclear. The CDR3 runs to 14 residues. CDR1 SEHNR and CDR2 FQNEAQ come from the germline V gene (reference sequence). The CDR3: CASSLRGTTYDYTF. The covered CDR3 bases are TGTGCCAGCAGCTTACGGGGAACCACCTACGAC.

This clone appeared many times. At one boundary the junction diverges from the germline segment, which might be a read error. The sequence runs out 3 residues before the end of the CDR3; the remainder is reconstructed from the germline J gene. The rearrangement joins TRBV4-2 to TRBJ2-1; possibly TRBD1 or TRBD2 for D (5 bases each). The CDR3 loop spans 18 amino acids. In germline, CDR1 is LGHNA, CDR2 YNFKEQ. The covered CDR3 bases are TGCGCCAGCAGCCAAGACTTTTCCTACTCATATGAGGGGAATGAG. Its translation is CASSQDFSYSYEGNE. The CDR3 in its entirety is CASSQDFSYSYEGNEQFF.

On this clone: The read ends 3 residues early relative to the CDR3; the germline J gene fills the gap. The chain links TRBV20-1 to TRBJ2-3; 9 bases align to TRBD1. The CDR3 is 13 residues long. The germline CDR1 and CDR2 sequences are DFQATT and SNEGSKA (reference sequence). The CDR3 region is CSARSTGGETQYF. The sequenced CDR3 bases are TGCAGTGCTAGATCAACAGGGGGCGAAACG.

This clone was found many times. The CDR3 end is not reached by the read, which stops 3 residues before it; the germline J gene fills it in. The rearrangement links TRBV20-1 to TRBJ1-6; 9 bases map to TRBD1. This CDR3 spans 17 amino acids. CDR1 DFQATT and CDR2 SNEGSKA come from the germline V gene (reference sequence). J was trimmed by 2 bases and V by 4 bases; bases with no gene match: 9. Partial CDR3 DNA: TGCAGTGCTAAGAGGACAGGGGCAAGCCCCTATAATTCACCC. Encoded protein: CSAKRTGASPYNSP. The full-length CDR3 reads as CSAKRTGASPYNSPLHF.

At least ten counts were recorded for this clone. The CDR3 goes on 3 residues after the read ends, and that part is filled in from the germline J gene. This sample also contains other DNA sequences that code for the same CDR3. The chain links TRBV10-1 to TRBJ2-1; 12 bases line up with TRBD1. Germline V gene lookup returns CDR1 WNHNN and CDR2 SYGVQD (reference sequence). The CDR3 is 15 residues long. Trimming took 6 bases from V and 9 from J; bases not matched to a gene: 9. The CDR3 protein is CASSPRDRGQGEQFF. The covered CDR3 bases are TGCGCCAGCAGCCCCCGGGACAGGGGGCAGGGTGAG.

In this sample, this clone turned up many times. The CDR3 is CAISRDTGEGTEAFF. The part of the CDR3 DNA that was read is TGTGCCATCAGTCGGGACACAGGGGAAGGCACTGAA. The chain combines TRBV10-3 with TRBJ1-1; 7 bases match TRBD1. The read is 3 residues too short to cover the CDR3 end, so that end is filled in from the germline J gene. The germline gives CDR1 ENHRY, CDR2 SYGVKD. V lost 5 bases, J lost 4 bases, and 10 bases stayed unmatched. This CDR3 has 15 amino acids.

Ten or more counts support this clone. The read comes to an end 3 residues before the CDR3 does, leaving the germline J gene to fill in the end. The V and J genes are TRBV6-2 or TRBV6-3 and TRBJ2-4; 7 bases map to TRBD1. Germline CDR1 and CDR2: MNHEY and SVGEGT. Losses at the gene ends were 8 bases for V and 0 bases for J; bases not matched to a gene: 4. The CDR3 is 14 amino acids. The sequenced CDR3 bases are TGTGCCAGCGGCAGGGGGTTAGCCAAAAACATT. Translating it yields CASGRGLAKNI. The full CDR3 sequence reads CASGRGLAKNIQYF.

As for this clone: Read coverage stops 3 residues before the CDR3 terminus; the germline J gene supplies the remainder. The gene calls are TRBV6-2 or TRBV6-3 and TRBJ1-2; tentative D call: TRBD1 (6 bases). This CDR3 contains 17 residues. CDR1 and CDR2 from the germline V gene are MNHEY and SVGEGT. The DNA read from the CDR3 is TGTGCCAGCAGTTCTTCCCTACAGGGTAGGACCAAAAACATC. This translates into CASSSSLQGRTKNI. The CDR3 as a whole reads CASSSSLQGRTKNIYTF.

This clone was detected many times. The read comes to an end 3 residues before the CDR3 does, leaving the germline J gene to fill in the end. The chain carries TRBV5-1 and TRBJ2-1; TRBD2 matches 8 bases. The CDR3 runs to 15 residues. The germline CDR1 and CDR2 sequences are SGHRS and YFSETQ. With 4 bases clipped from V and 0 bases from J, the junction kept 3 bases outside the gene matches. Incomplete CDR3 DNA: TGCGCCAGCAGCACCCTAGCGGGCTCCTACAATGAG. Protein sequence: CASSTLAGSYNE. The entire CDR3 sequence reads CASSTLAGSYNEQFF.

This clone was detected only a few times. The CDR3 goes on 3 residues after the read ends, and that part is filled in from the germline J gene. This rearrangement joins TRBV7-9 to TRBJ2-4; tentatively, D is TRBD1 (5 bases). The V gene's germline CDR1 is SEHNR and CDR2 FQNEAQ (reference sequence). The CDR3 contains 14 residues. The CDR3 loop is CASSLPGSFYGQYF. The CDR3 bases that were read are TGTGCCAGCAGCTTACCAGGGTCCTTCTATGGT.

In its sample, this clone was seen many times. The read falls 3 residues short of the CDR3 end, and the missing part is taken from the germline J gene. This chain links TRBV5-1 with TRBJ1-4, with TRBD1 matching over 8 bases. This CDR3 has 15 amino acids. V was pared by 0 bases and J by 8 bases, with 6 bases of the junction left unmatched. Germline V gene lookup returns CDR1 SGHRS and CDR2 YFSETQ. Incomplete CDR3 DNA: TGCGCCAGCAGCTTGGATCAGGGGGCGGGGGAAAAA. This sequence encodes CASSLDQGAGEK. The whole CDR3 protein is CASSLDQGAGEKLFF.

This clone was seen at least ten times. The CDR3 here is CSVELVETQYF. The CDR3 DNA, read in part, is TGCAGCGTTGAACTCGTCGAGACC. This sequence joins TRBV29-1 and TRBJ2-5; D unclear. Coverage ceases 3 residues before the CDR3 finishes, and the germline J gene fills in the end. V shed 2 bases and J shed 5 bases, with 6 bases lying between them. The CDR3 has 11 amino acids. Germline V gene data show CDR1 as SQVTM and CDR2 as ANQGSEA.

Turning to this clone: The CDR3 extends 3 residues past the end of the read, so its final part is completed from the germline J gene. The gene calls are TRBV20-1 and TRBJ2-1; D may be TRBD1 (5 bases). CDR1 DFQATT and CDR2 SNEGSKA come from the germline V gene (reference sequence). Deletions cut 0 bases from V and 7 bases from J, with 16 bases between. This CDR3 is 15 amino acids long. CDR3 loop: CSAREYYTPGNEQFF. The CDR3 bases that were read are TGCAGTGCTAGAGAATATTACACCCCAGGGAATGAG.

This clone has at least ten counts. The read ends 3 residues early relative to the CDR3; the germline J gene fills the gap. The chain has TRBV19 and TRBJ2-7; TRBD1 agrees at 10 bases. V dropped 3 bases and J dropped 0; count of bases not matched to a gene: 5. CDR1 is LNHDA, CDR2 SQIVND, per germline (reference sequence). This CDR3 region has 16 residues. The CDR3 loop is CASSIKGQGPSYEQYF. CDR3 bases read: TGTGCCAGTAGTATTAAGGGACAGGGGCCCTCCTACGAG.